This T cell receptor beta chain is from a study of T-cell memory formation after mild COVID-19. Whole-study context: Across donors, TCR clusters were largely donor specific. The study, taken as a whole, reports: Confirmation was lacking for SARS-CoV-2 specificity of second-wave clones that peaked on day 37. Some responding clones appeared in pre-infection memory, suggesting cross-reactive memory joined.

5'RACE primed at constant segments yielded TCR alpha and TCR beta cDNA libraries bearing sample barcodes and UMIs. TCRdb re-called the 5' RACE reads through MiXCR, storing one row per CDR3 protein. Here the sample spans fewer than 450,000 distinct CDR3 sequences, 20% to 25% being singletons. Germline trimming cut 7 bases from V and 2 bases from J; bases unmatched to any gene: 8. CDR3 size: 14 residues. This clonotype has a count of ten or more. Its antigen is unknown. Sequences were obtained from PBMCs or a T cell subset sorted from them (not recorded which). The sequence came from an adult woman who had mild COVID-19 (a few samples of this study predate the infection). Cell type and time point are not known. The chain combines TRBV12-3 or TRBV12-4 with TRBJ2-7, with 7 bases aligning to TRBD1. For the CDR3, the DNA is TGTGCCAGCAACTCTGGGGACAGCACCTACGAGCAGTACTTC. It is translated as CASNSGDSTYEQYF.